One sample yielded the 3 T cell receptor beta chains listed below, sequenced in a study of blood T cell repertoires in COVID-19. Assay: immunoSEQ multiplex PCR; the TCRdb copy retains only in-frame clones and omits some. The sample has under 200,000 clones; around 86% are singletons. What was sequenced was peripheral blood. These receptor sequences come from a young man with acute or convalescent COVID-19.

This rearrangement joins TRBV9 to TRBJ2-2, with 11 bases aligning to TRBD1. Trimming took 4 bases from V and 6 from J; bases not matched to a gene: 11. The CDR3 runs 17 residues. Germline CDR1 SGDLS, CDR2 YYNGEE. CDR3 nucleotide sequence: TGTGCCAGCAGCCCATGGCCCCGGGACAGGGGGGCCGGGGAGCTGTTTTTT. This sequence encodes CASSPWPRDRGAGELFF.

The rearrangement uses TRBV2 and TRBJ1-2; tentatively, D is TRBD1 (5 bases). The germline V gene has CDR1 SNHLY and CDR2 FYNNEI. This CDR3 has 14 residues. V lost 4 bases and J lost 1, with 10 bases in between. The CDR3 is CASSGQKFNYGYTF. As DNA, the CDR3 is TGTGCCAGCAGTGGACAGAAGTTTAACTATGGCTACACCTTC.

The chain couples TRBV6-2 or TRBV6-3 to TRBJ2-3; 11 bases agree with TRBD2. The CDR3 is 17 amino acids. The V segment lost 3 bases and the J segment 3 bases; nucleotides outside the gene matches: 8. Germline loops: CDR1 MNHEY, CDR2 SVGEGT. CDR3 amino acids: CASSYRASGGRTDTQYF. CDR3 in DNA: TGTGCCAGCAGTTATCGGGCTAGCGGGGGGAGAACAGATACGCAGTATTTT.